These 10 T cell receptor beta chains originate from one sample sequenced in a study of T cell changes during pregnancy in multiple sclerosis. Profiling relied on immunoSEQ multiplex PCR, and the TCRdb table lists in-frame clones only, not all of them. The data hold about 75,000 clones, with 89% observed a single time. The sequencing here drew on peripheral blood, taken in the first trimester of pregnancy. These receptors were collected from a female donor in good health, enrolled as a control in a pregnancy study.

The chain employs TRBV10-3 and TRBJ1-3; D not certain. Germline CDR1 reads ENHRY; CDR2 reads SYGVKD. The length of the CDR3 is 15 residues. V lost 3 bases and J 0 bases, leaving 9 bases between the germline ends. As DNA, the CDR3 is TGTGCCATCAGTGATACCAGTACCTCTGGAAACACCATATATTTT. Its protein product is CAISDTSTSGNTIYF.

This clone came up a few times. The chain joins TRBV5-1 to TRBJ2-1; 9 bases are shared with TRBD1. In germline, CDR1 is SGHRS, CDR2 YFSETQ. This CDR3 region has 16 residues. V shed 0 bases, J shed 6 bases, and the junction held 7 bases outside the gene matches. CDR3 in amino acids: CASSLEGQGLFNEQFF. CDR3 nucleotides: TGCGCCAGCAGCTTGGAGGGACAGGGCCTTTTCAATGAGCAGTTCTTC.

This chain joins TRBV2 and TRBJ2-5; 9 nucleotides align to TRBD2. The V gene end was trimmed by 6 bases and the J gene end by 2 bases; junction bases not matched to a gene: 7. Germline V lookup: CDR1 SNHLY, CDR2 FYNNEI. The CDR3 length is 15 residues. The CDR3 region is CASRRTSVGQETQYF. CDR3 DNA: TGTGCCAGCAGGCGGACTAGCGTCGGGCAAGAGACCCAGTACTTC.

The rearrangement links TRBV28 to TRBJ2-5; 11 bases align to TRBD2. The CDR3 extends over 18 amino acids. The germline V gene encodes CDR1 MDHEN and CDR2 SYDVKM. Germline trimming cut 5 bases from V and 3 bases from J; bases unmatched to any gene: 14. Here the CDR3 reads CASSPGQSSLAGEETQYF. The CDR3 region has the DNA TGTGCCAGCAGTCCGGGACAGAGCTCACTAGCGGGAGAAGAGACCCAGTACTTC. Drawing the rest from reference TRBV28 and TRBJ2-5, the complete variable domain is DVKVTQSSRYLVKRTGEKVFLECVQDMDHENMFWYRQDPGLGLRLIYFSYDVKMKEKGDIPEGYSVSREKKERFSLILESASTNQTSMYLCASSPGQSSLAGEETQYFGPGTRLLVL.

This chain links TRBV2 with TRBJ2-1; 15 nucleotides align to TRBD2. Germline CDR1 reads SNHLY; CDR2 reads FYNNEI. V lost 5 bases, J lost 13 bases, and 6 bases stayed unmatched. There are 14 residues in the CDR3. CDR3 amino acids: CASSQRTSGGEQFF. CDR3 in DNA: TGTGCCAGCAGTCAAAGGACTAGCGGGGGGGAACAGTTCTTC.

The chain couples TRBV2 to TRBJ1-5; TRBD1 agrees at 11 bases. Unmatched junction bases numbered 8, after V lost 7 bases and J lost 0 bases. CDR3 length: 17 residues. Germline V gene data show CDR1 as SNHLY and CDR2 as FYNNEI. The CDR3, as DNA: TGTGCCAGCACCCGGGACAGGGGGAGATTTAGCAATCAGCCCCAGCATTTT. Encoded protein: CASTRDRGRFSNQPQHF.

The chain employs TRBV28 and TRBJ1-4; the D gene is possibly TRBD1 (6 bases). The CDR3 is 12 residues long. The germline CDR1 and CDR2 sequences are MDHEN and SYDVKM. Trimming took 11 bases from V and 3 from J, leaving 10 bases between them. Here the CDR3 reads CAGQGSNEKLFF. The CDR3 DNA reads TGTGCCGGGCAGGGGTCTAATGAAAAACTGTTTTTT.

V is TRBV15 and J is TRBJ2-7; 10 bases line up with TRBD2. V was pared by 1 base and J by 2 bases, with 5 bases of the junction left unmatched. CDR1 is LNHNV and CDR2 is YYDKDF in the germline V gene (reference sequence). The CDR3 runs to 16 residues. CDR3 sequence (DNA): TGTGCCACCAGCAGAGTAGGAGCGGGAGGGCCCTACGAGCAGTACTTC. Translated, it gives CATSRVGAGGPYEQYF.

This clone was seen a single time. The gene calls are TRBV27 and TRBJ1-1; the D is unclear. The CDR3 loop spans 14 amino acids. Trimming stripped 2 bases from V and 0 bases from J, with 7 bases between. The germline gives CDR1 MNHEY, CDR2 SMNVEV (reference sequence). CDR3 residues: CASSLLFMNTEAFF. In nucleotides, the CDR3 is TGTGCCAGCAGTTTACTATTCATGAACACTGAAGCTTTCTTT.

CDR3 nucleotides: TGTGCCAGTAGTATCCCTGGACAATTTGCCCCTCGGGCTGGAAACACCATATATTTT. Amino acids: CASSIPGQFAPRAGNTIYF. The genes are TRBV19 and TRBJ1-3, with a possible D match to TRBD1 (5 bases). The germline V gene encodes CDR1 LNHDA and CDR2 SQIVND (reference sequence). Trimming stripped 3 bases from V and 2 bases from J, with 23 bases between. The CDR3 totals 19 residues.